The 16 T cell receptor beta chains below all came from one sample that was sequenced in a study of CD8 T cells in ankylosing spondylitis. Study-wide results and caveats: In ankylosing spondylitis blood, a motif of roughly 8 highly homologous TCR beta variants appeared characteristic.

TCRdb analysed the 5' RACE reads with MiXCR anew, one entry per CDR3 protein. Among over 400,000 distinct CDR3 sequences listed, roughly a quarter were seen once. No antigen has been identified for these receptors. Input material: blood, either unsorted or a sorted T cell fraction (not recorded which). The receptors were sampled from a male donor with ankylosing spondylitis.

This clonotype was seen only once. The chain carries TRBV20-1 and TRBJ2-7, with TRBD2 matching 11 bases. Trimming cost V 5 bases and J 2 bases; bases outside gene matches: 8. Germline CDR1 DFQATT, CDR2 SNEGSKA (reference sequence). The CDR3 runs to 15 residues. CDR3 in DNA: TGCAGTGCTTTTGATCCGGGACTAGCGGCCTACGAGCAGTACTTC. Amino acid sequence: CSAFDPGLAAYEQYF.

The chain joins TRBV12-3 or TRBV12-4 to TRBJ2-5; 9 bases are shared with TRBD1. The CDR3 covers 14 residues. Trimming cost V 6 bases and J 5 bases; bases outside gene matches: 7. Here the CDR3 DNA reads TGTGCCAGCAGGGGACAGGGTGCGCGGGAGACCCAGTACTTC. The encoded protein is CASRGQGARETQYF.

This chain connects TRBV7-6 to TRBJ1-3; D ambiguous. The CDR3 totals 15 residues. The germline CDR1 and CDR2 sequences are SGHVS and FNYEAQ. V was clipped by 0 bases and J by 0 bases, with 6 bases between them. This CDR3 reads CASSLARTSGNTIYF. In DNA, the CDR3 is TGTGCCAGCAGCTTAGCTCGGACCTCTGGAAACACCATATATTTT.

The rearrangement links TRBV4-1 to TRBJ2-1, with D possibly TRBD1 on 5 matching bases. The germline V gene has CDR1 MGHRA and CDR2 YSYEKL. V lost 2 bases and J 0 bases, leaving 14 bases between the germline ends. The CDR3 contains 17 residues. CDR3 sequence (DNA): TGCGCCAGCAGCCAACCCAGACAGAGGAGCTCCTACAATGAGCAGTTCTTC. Amino acid sequence: CASSQPRQRSSYNEQFF.

V gene TRBV6-1 combines with J gene TRBJ1-5; no clear D gene. The ends were cut back, 2 bases at V and 1 base at J, with 6 bases in the middle. The CDR3 consists of 14 residues. Germline values: CDR1 MNHNS, CDR2 SASEGT. CDR3 region: CASSESWSNQPQHF. CDR3 coding DNA: TGTGCCAGCAGTGAATCCTGGAGCAATCAGCCCCAGCATTTT.

The rearrangement uses TRBV20-1 and TRBJ1-5; weak D call: TRBD1 (6 bases). CDR1 DFQATT and CDR2 SNEGSKA come from the germline V gene (reference sequence). Between the trimmed V and J ends, which lost 7 bases and 4 bases, there was a span of 14 bases. The CDR3 is 13 amino acids. The CDR3 loop is CSVPRGSNQPQHF. As DNA, the CDR3 is TGCAGTGTTCCCAGGGGCTCAAATCAGCCCCAGCATTTT.

The chain couples TRBV20-1 to TRBJ2-7; 8 bases agree with TRBD2. V gave up 8 bases and J gave up 0 bases; unmatched junction bases: 6. Germline-derived CDR1 and CDR2 are DFQATT and SNEGSKA (reference sequence). The CDR3 is 13 amino acids. DNA of the CDR3: TGCAGTCGAAGCGGGGGAAGCTCCTACGAGCAGTACTTC. Residues: CSRSGGSSYEQYF.

This clonotype occurred a few times. The genes are TRBV5-1 and TRBJ2-7; 8 bases are a match to TRBD1. Germline V lookup: CDR1 SGHRS, CDR2 YFSETQ. This CDR3 spans 17 amino acids. The J segment lost 2 bases and the V segment lost 5 bases, leaving 15 bases of the junction unmatched. Written as DNA, the CDR3 is TGCGCCAGCAGTTATTTCGCCGGGACAGGCACAACCTACGAGCAGTACTTC. Translating gives CASSYFAGTGTTYEQYF.

The chain carries TRBV2 and TRBJ2-2; 10 nucleotides align to TRBD2. The V segment lost 6 bases and the J segment 0 bases; nucleotides outside the gene matches: 4. This CDR3 region has 16 residues. CDR1 and CDR2 (germline): SNHLY, FYNNEI. CDR3 sequence reads: CASSKLAGPNTGELFF. The CDR3 DNA sequence: TGTGCCAGCAGCAAACTAGCGGGACCGAACACCGGGGAGCTGTTTTTT.

The chain uses TRBV7-9 and TRBJ1-1; D is possibly TRBD1 (5 bases). The germline V gene encodes CDR1 SEHNR and CDR2 FQNEAQ (reference sequence). V lost 0 bases and J lost 2, with 10 bases in between. The length of the CDR3 is 15 residues. CDR3 sequence: CASSLASGINTEAFF. CDR3 nucleotide sequence: TGTGCCAGCAGCTTAGCTTCAGGGATTAACACTGAAGCTTTCTTT.

The chain carries TRBV3-1 and TRBJ2-6, with 8 bases identical to TRBD1. This CDR3 spans 18 amino acids. Germline CDR1 reads LGHDT; CDR2 reads YNNKEL (reference sequence). Germline trimming cut 0 bases from V and 1 base from J; bases unmatched to any gene: 5. As DNA, the CDR3 is TGTGCCAGCAGCCAAGACCCAGGGGGCGCTTCTGGGGCCAACGTCCTGACTTTC. Translating gives CASSQDPGGASGANVLTF. Together with reference TRBV3-1 and TRBJ2-6, the CDR3 gives the full variable domain: DTAVSQTPKYLVTQMGNDKSIKCEQNLGHDTMYWYKQDSKKFLKIMFSYNNKELIINETVPNRFSPKSPDKAHLNLHINSLELGDSAVYFCASSQDPGGASGANVLTFGAGSRLTVL.

In its sample, this clonotype was seen a few times. The V call is TRBV29-1, the J call TRBJ2-5, with D uncertain. The CDR3 covers 12 residues. Germline V gene data show CDR1 as SQVTM and CDR2 as ANQGSEA. V was clipped by 2 bases and J by 5 bases, with 9 bases between them. CDR3 residues: CSVEPRLETQYF. CDR3 nucleotide sequence: TGCAGCGTTGAACCGAGGCTGGAGACCCAGTACTTC.

V gene TRBV29-1 combines with J gene TRBJ2-7; TRBD2 is a possible D gene (5 bases). In germline, CDR1 is SQVTM, CDR2 ANQGSEA. CDR3 size: 13 residues. Trimming stripped 5 bases from V and 7 bases from J, with 18 bases between. CDR3 nucleotide sequence: TGCAGCGTTCTAGCACCACTCTCGGGGGAGCAGTACGTC. Encoded protein: CSVLAPLSGEQYV.

This clonotype was detected only a few times. This CDR3 reads CASSYSTSGRVDTQYF. CDR3 DNA sequence: TGTGCCAGCAGTTACTCGACTAGCGGGAGAGTAGATACGCAGTATTTT. The chain recombines TRBV6-5 with TRBJ2-3; 12 bases match TRBD2. CDR1 is MNHEY and CDR2 is SVGAGI in the germline V gene. This CDR3 contains 16 residues. The V segment lost 0 bases and the J segment 5 bases; nucleotides outside the gene matches: 3.

This chain connects TRBV29-1 to TRBJ2-3; the match to TRBD2 covers 14 bases. Germline V gene sequence: CDR1 SQVTM, CDR2 ANQGSEA. This CDR3 has 18 amino acids. V was clipped by 6 bases and J by 2 bases; unmatched bases: 13. The CDR3 loop is CSVRGTSGSWPYTDTQYF. The CDR3 region has the DNA TGCAGCGTCAGAGGGACTAGCGGGAGTTGGCCCTACACAGATACGCAGTATTTT.

The genes are TRBV15 and TRBJ2-2; TRBD1 or TRBD2 may be the D gene (5 bases each). V lost 2 bases and J lost 0, with 13 bases in between. The CDR3 covers 17 residues. Germline assignment: CDR1 LNHNV and CDR2 YYDKDF (reference sequence). Here the CDR3 DNA reads TGTGCCACCAGCAGATCCTGGGGGAAGTCGAACACCGGGGAGCTGTTTTTT. It specifies CATSRSWGKSNTGELFF.